A selection of T cell receptor beta chains follows, all from one sample in a study of blood T cell repertoires in COVID-19. Clones were sequenced by immunoSEQ multiplex PCR, and TCRdb holds only the in-frame ones, with some missing. The repertoire holds roughly 250,000 clones, with 84% as singletons. Material: peripheral blood. These receptors originate from a woman between 40 and 55 years old who had recovered from COVID-19. The CDR3 runs from the conserved cysteine through the conserved F or W.

TRBV2 | CATATGTNYGYTF
TRBV14 | CASSQTGGLEAFF
TRBV28 | CASRRTGPLNQPQHF
TRBV20-1 | CSASSGTGSSYNEQFF
TRBV28 | CASSSEGQGAWNEQFF
TRBV7-9 | CASSLGGLDNQPQHF
TRBV5-1 | CASSLIDMNTEAFF
TRBV2 | CASRGNTETGELFF
TRBV28 | CASSSAQVGDRGQQYF
TRBV19 | CASSPARGSDTQYF
TRBV15 | CATSRDHRTEQYF